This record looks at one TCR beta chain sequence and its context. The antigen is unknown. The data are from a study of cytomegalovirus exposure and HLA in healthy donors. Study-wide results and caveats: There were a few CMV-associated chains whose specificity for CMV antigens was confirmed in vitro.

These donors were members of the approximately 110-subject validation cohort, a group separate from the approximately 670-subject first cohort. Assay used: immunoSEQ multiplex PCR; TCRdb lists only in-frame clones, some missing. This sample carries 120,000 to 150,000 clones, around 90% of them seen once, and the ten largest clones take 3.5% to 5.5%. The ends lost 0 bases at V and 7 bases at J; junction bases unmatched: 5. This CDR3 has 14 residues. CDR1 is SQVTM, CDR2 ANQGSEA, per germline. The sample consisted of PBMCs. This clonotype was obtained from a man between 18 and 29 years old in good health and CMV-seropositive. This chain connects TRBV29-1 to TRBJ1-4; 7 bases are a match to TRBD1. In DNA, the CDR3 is TGCAGCGTTGAAGAGACAGGGAGCGGTGAAAAACTGTTTTTT. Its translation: CSVEETGSGEKLFF.